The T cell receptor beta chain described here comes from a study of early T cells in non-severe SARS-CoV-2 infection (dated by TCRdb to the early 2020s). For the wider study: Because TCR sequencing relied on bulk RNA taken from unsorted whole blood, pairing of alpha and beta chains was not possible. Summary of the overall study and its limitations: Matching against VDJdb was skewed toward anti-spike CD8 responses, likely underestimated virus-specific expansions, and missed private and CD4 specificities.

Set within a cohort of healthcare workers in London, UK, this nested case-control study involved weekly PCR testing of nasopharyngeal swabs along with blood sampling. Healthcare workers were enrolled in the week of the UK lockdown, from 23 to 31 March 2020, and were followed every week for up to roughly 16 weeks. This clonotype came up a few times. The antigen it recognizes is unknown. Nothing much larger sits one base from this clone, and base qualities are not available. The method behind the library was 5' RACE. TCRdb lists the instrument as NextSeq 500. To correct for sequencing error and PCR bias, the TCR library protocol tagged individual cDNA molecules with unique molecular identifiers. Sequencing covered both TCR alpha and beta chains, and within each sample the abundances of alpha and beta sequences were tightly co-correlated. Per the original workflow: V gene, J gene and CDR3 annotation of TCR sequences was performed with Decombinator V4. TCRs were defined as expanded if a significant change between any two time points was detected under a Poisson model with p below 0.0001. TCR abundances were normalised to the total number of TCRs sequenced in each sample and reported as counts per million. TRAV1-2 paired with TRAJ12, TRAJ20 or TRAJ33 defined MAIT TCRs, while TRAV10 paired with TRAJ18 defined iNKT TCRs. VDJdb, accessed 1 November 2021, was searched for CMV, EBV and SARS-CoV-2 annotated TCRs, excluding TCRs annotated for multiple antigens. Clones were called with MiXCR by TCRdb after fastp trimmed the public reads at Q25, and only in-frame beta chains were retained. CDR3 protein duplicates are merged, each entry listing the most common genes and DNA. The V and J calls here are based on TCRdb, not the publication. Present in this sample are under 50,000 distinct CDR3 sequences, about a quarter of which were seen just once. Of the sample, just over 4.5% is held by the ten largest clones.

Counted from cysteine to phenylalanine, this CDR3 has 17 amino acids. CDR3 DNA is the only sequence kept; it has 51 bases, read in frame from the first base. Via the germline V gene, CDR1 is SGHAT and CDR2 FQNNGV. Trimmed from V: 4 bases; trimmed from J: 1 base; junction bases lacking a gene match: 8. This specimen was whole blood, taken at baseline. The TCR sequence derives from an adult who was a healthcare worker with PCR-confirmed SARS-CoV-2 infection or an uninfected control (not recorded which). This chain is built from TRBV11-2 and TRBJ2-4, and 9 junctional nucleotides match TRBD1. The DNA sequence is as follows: TGTGCCAGCAGCTCCCCACCGGGACAGGGCGCCAAAAACATTCAGTACTTC. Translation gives CASSSPPGQGAKNIQYF.